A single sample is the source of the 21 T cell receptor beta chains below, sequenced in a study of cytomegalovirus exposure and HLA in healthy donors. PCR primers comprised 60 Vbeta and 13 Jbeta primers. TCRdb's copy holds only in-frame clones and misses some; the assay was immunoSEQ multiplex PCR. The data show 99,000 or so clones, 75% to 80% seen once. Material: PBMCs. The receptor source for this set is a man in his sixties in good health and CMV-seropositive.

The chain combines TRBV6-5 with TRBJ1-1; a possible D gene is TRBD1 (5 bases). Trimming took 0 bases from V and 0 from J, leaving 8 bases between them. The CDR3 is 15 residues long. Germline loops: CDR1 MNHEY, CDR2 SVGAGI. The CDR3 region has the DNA TGTGCCAGCAGTTACTCCGTAGGGGTGAACACTGAAGCTTTCTTT. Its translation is CASSYSVGVNTEAFF.

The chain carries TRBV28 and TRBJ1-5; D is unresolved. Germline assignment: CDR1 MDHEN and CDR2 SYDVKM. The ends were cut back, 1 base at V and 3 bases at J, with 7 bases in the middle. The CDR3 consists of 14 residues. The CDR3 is CASSLSTHNQPQHF. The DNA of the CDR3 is TGTGCCAGCAGTTTATCGACACACAATCAGCCCCAGCATTTT.

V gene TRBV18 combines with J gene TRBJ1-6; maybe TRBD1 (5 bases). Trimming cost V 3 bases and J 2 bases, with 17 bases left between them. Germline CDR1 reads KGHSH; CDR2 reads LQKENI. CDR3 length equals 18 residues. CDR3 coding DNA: TGTGCCAGCTCACCCTCGGGAGTCAGCAGGGCCTATAATTCACCCCTCCACTTT. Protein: CASSPSGVSRAYNSPLHF. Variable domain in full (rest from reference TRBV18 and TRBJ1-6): NAGVMQNPRHLVRRRGQEARLRCSPMKGHSHVYWYRQLPEEGLKFMVYLQKENIIDESGMPKERFSAEFPKEGPSILRIQQVVRGDSAAYFCASSPSGVSRAYNSPLHFGNGTRLTVT.

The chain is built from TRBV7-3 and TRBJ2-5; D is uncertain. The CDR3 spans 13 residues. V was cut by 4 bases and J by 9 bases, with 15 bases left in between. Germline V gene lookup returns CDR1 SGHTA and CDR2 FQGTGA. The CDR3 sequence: CASSSSKAAAQYF. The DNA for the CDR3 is TGTGCCAGCAGCTCATCGAAGGCGGCAGCCCAGTACTTC.

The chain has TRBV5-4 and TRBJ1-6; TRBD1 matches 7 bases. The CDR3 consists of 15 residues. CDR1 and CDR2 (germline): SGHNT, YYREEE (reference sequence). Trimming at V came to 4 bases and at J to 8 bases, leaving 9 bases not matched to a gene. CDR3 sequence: CASSAGDSGDSPLHF. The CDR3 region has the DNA TGTGCCAGCAGCGCAGGGGACAGTGGAGATTCACCCCTCCACTTT.

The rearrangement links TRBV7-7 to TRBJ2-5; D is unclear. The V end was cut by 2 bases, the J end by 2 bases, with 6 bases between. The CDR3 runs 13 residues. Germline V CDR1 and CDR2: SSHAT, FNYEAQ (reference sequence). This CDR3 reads CASSLLAQETQYF. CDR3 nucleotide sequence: TGTGCCAGCAGCTTATTGGCACAAGAGACCCAGTACTTC.

DNA of the CDR3: TGTGCCAGCAGCTACGAATCACAACAGGGGGTAAATGAGCAGTTCTTC. It codes for CASSYESQQGVNEQFF. The chain recombines TRBV5-5 with TRBJ2-1; 8 bases fit TRBD1. This CDR3 is built from 16 residues. V shed 3 bases, J shed 7 bases, and the junction held 12 bases outside the gene matches. Looked up from germline, CDR1 is SGHKS and CDR2 is YYEKEE (reference sequence).

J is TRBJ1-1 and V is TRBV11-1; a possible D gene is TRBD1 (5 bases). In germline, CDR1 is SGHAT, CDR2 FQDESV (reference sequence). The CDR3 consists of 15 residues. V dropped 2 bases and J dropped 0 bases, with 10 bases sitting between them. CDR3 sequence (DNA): TGTGCCAGCAGCTTAAACCCAGGGATGAACACTGAAGCTTTCTTT. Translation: CASSLNPGMNTEAFF.

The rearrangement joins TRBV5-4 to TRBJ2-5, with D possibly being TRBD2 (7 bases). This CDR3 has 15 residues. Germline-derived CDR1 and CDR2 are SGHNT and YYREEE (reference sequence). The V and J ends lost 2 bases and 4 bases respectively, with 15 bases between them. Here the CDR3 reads CASSFSAGATETQYF. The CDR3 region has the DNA TGTGCCAGCAGCTTCTCCGCGGGGGCCACAGAGACCCAGTACTTC.

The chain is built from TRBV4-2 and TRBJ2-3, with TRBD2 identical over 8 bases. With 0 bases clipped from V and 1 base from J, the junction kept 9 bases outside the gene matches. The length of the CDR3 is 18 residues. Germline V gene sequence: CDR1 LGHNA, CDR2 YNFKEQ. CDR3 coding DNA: TGTGCCAGCAGCCAAGAGGCTCGGGGGGGGCCCGGCACAGATACGCAGTATTTT. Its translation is CASSQEARGGPGTDTQYF.

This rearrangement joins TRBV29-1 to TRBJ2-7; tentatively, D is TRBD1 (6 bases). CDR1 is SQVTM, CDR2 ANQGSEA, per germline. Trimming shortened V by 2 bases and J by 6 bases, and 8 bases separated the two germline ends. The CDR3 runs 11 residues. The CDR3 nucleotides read TGCAGCGTTGAATACAGGGCCGAGCAGTACTTC. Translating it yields CSVEYRAEQYF.

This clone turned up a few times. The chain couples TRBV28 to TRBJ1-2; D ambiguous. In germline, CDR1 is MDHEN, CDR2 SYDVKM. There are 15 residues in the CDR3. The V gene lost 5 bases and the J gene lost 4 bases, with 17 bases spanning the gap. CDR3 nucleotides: TGTGCCAGCAGTCTGGTAGGGAAGGAGGGCTATGGCTACACCTTC. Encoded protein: CASSLVGKEGYGYTF.

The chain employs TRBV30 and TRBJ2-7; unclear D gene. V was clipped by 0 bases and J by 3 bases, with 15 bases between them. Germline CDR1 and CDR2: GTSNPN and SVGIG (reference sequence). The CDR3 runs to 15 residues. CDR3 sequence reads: CAWSVLRPPFYEQYF. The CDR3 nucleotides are TGTGCCTGGAGTGTACTCAGGCCACCCTTCTACGAGCAGTACTTC.

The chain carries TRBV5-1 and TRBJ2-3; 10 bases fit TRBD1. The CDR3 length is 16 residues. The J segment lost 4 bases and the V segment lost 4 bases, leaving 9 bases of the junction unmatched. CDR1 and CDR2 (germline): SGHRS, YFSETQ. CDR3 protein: CASSTDRGRGADTQYF. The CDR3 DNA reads TGCGCCAGCAGCACCGACAGGGGGCGCGGAGCAGATACGCAGTATTTT.

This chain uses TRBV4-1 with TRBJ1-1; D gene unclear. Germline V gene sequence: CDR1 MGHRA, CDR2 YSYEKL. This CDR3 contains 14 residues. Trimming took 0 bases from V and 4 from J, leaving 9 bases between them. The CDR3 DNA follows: TGCGCCAGCAGCCAAGATGGGCCCGGCACTGAAGCTTTCTTT. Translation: CASSQDGPGTEAFF.

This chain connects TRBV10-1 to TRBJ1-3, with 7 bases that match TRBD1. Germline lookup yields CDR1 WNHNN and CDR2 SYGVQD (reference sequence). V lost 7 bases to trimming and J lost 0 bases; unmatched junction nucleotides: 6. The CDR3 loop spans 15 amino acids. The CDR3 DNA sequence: TGCGCCAGCAAGGAAGGGACAGACTCTGGAAACACCATATATTTT. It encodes CASKEGTDSGNTIYF.

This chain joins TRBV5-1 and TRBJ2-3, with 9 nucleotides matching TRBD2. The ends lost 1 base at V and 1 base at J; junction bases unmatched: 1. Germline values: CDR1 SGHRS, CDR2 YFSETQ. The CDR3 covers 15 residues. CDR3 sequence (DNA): TGCGCCAGCAGCTTGCGACTAGCGGGCACAGATACGCAGTATTTT. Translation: CASSLRLAGTDTQYF.

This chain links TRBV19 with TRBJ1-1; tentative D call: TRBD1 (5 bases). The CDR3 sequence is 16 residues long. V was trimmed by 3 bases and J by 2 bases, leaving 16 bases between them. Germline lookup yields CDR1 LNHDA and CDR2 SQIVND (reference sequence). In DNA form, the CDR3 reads TGTGCCAGTAGTATCGCGGACAAAAGGTACAACACTGAAGCTTTCTTT. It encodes CASSIADKRYNTEAFF.

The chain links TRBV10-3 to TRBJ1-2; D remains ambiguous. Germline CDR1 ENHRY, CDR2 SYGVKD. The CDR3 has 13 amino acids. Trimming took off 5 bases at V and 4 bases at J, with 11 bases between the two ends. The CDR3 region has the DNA TGTGCCATCAGTACCGAACAAAGCTATGGCTACACCTTC. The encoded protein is CAISTEQSYGYTF.

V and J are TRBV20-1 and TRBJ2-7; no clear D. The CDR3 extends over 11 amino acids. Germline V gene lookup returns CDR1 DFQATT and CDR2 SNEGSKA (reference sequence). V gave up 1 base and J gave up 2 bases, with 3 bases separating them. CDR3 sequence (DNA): TGCAGTGCTAGAGGTACCTACGAGCAGTACTTC. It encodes CSARGTYEQYF.

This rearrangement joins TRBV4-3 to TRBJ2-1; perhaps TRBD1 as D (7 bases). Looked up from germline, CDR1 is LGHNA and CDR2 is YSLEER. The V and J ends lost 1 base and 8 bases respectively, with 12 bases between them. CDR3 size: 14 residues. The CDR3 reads CASSQGQGGDEQFF. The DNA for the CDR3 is TGCGCCAGCAGCCAAGGACAGGGCGGGGATGAGCAGTTCTTC.